A single sample is the source of the 20 T cell receptor beta chains below, sequenced in a study of beta chain features in type 1 diabetes. Study-wide results and caveats: Moderate but significant shortening of TCRB CDR3s was recorded in all four CD4+ subsets from Type 1 diabetes patients.

No antigens are known for them. Investigators reverse transcribed all isolated RNA, so they sequenced expressed TCRB transcripts. Assay: immunoSEQ multiplex PCR; the TCRdb copy retains only in-frame clones and omits some. The sample records around 250,000 clones, around 13% being singletons. The specimen was naive CD4+ T cells from blood. The receptors stem from a man aged 25 to 40 with type 1 diabetes.

The chain employs TRBV9 and TRBJ2-6; possible D gene TRBD1, 5 bases. V shed 7 bases and J shed 3 bases, with 17 bases lying between them. The germline V gene encodes CDR1 SGDLS and CDR2 YYNGEE. The CDR3 is 16 residues long. The chain's CDR3 is CASGSGYSLGANVLTF. In DNA, the CDR3 is TGTGCCAGCGGCTCAGGGTATTCCCTTGGGGCCAACGTCCTGACTTTC.

The chain recombines TRBV2 with TRBJ2-1; a possible D gene is TRBD1 (6 bases). Germline assignment: CDR1 SNHLY and CDR2 FYNNEI. The CDR3 runs to 16 residues. Trimming left V 5 bases short and J 0 bases short, with 14 bases between. The CDR3 sequence: CASSSNRDSSYNEQFF. Written as DNA, the CDR3 is TGTGCCAGCAGTTCCAACAGGGATAGCTCCTACAATGAGCAGTTCTTC.

CDR3 protein: CATSRDRSDNTEAFF. In DNA form, the CDR3 reads TGTGCCACCAGCAGAGATCGGAGCGATAACACTGAAGCTTTCTTT. The J gene is TRBJ1-1, the V gene TRBV15, with no clear D. Trimming pared 0 bases from V and 2 bases from J, leaving 10 bases between. The CDR3 covers 15 residues. CDR1 and CDR2 from the germline V gene are LNHNV and YYDKDF (reference sequence).

This clone was seen a few times. The chain is built from TRBV19 and TRBJ2-6; the D gene is possibly TRBD2 (5 bases). The germline V gene has CDR1 LNHDA and CDR2 SQIVND (reference sequence). This CDR3 is 16 amino acids long. The ends were cut back, 4 bases at V and 2 bases at J, with 12 bases in the middle. The CDR3, as DNA: TGTGCCAGTAGTAAGGGTACCGGGACTGGGGCCAACGTCCTGACTTTC. Protein: CASSKGTGTGANVLTF.

There are a few counts of this clone. The chain uses TRBV7-9 and TRBJ2-7; 12 bases are shared with TRBD2. Germline V gene data show CDR1 as SEHNR and CDR2 as FQNEAQ (reference sequence). The junction had 3 bases not matched to a gene; V was cut back by 3 bases and J by 0 bases. The CDR3 consists of 16 residues. The CDR3 coding sequence is TGTGCCAGCAGCTTTACTAGCGGGAGGAACTCCTACGAGCAGTACTTC. Amino acids: CASSFTSGRNSYEQYF.

This clone was detected a few times. This chain uses TRBV7-9 with TRBJ2-3, with TRBD1 matching 8 bases. The CDR3 runs to 16 residues. J lost 6 bases, V lost 5 bases, and 13 bases had no gene match. Looked up from germline, CDR1 is SEHNR and CDR2 is FQNEAQ (reference sequence). In nucleotides, the CDR3 is TGTGCCAGCAGCCAAATTACCGGGACAGGCGGGGATACGCAGTATTTT. It codes for CASSQITGTGGDTQYF.

The chain carries TRBV7-7 and TRBJ2-2; 7 nucleotides match TRBD2. Germline assignment: CDR1 SSHAT and CDR2 FNYEAQ (reference sequence). This CDR3 has 18 amino acids. The ends lost 1 base at V and 4 bases at J; junction bases unmatched: 12. CDR3 sequence reads: CASSLGRRVAGFTGELFF. The CDR3 nucleotides are TGTGCCAGCAGCTTAGGCCGGAGGGTAGCGGGTTTCACCGGGGAGCTGTTTTTT.

V and J are TRBV5-1 and TRBJ1-1, with TRBD1 matching over 8 bases. The V gene end was trimmed by 4 bases and the J gene end by 7 bases; junction bases not matched to a gene: 6. The CDR3 runs to 13 residues. From germline, CDR1 is SGHRS and CDR2 YFSETQ. The CDR3 sequence: CASSETGQGEAFF. The CDR3 DNA reads TGCGCCAGCAGCGAGACTGGACAGGGTGAAGCTTTCTTT.

The chain couples TRBV19 to TRBJ2-1; 7 positions agree with TRBD2. Trimming removed 3 bases from V and 4 bases from J; junction bases left unmatched: 6. This CDR3 is 15 amino acids long. Germline lookup yields CDR1 LNHDA and CDR2 SQIVND (reference sequence). The chain's CDR3 is CASSMAGVGYNEQFF. The CDR3 DNA follows: TGTGCCAGTAGTATGGCGGGAGTAGGTTACAATGAGCAGTTCTTC.

The genes are TRBV5-1 and TRBJ2-3, with a weak D call TRBD1 (5 bases). This CDR3 has 14 residues. V was trimmed by 0 bases and J by 6 bases, leaving 11 bases between them. Germline V CDR1 and CDR2: SGHRS, YFSETQ. The CDR3 DNA reads as TGCGCCAGCAGCTTGGGTCTGGGGCCGGATACGCAGTATTTT. As protein: CASSLGLGPDTQYF. Filled out from reference TRBV5-1 and TRBJ2-3, the complete variable domain reads KAGVTQTPRYLIKTRGQQVTLSCSPISGHRSVSWYQQTPGQGLQFLFEYFSETQRNKGNFPGRFSGRQFSNSRSEMNVSTLELGDSALYLCASSLGLGPDTQYFGPGTRLTVL.

This clone has more than one count but fewer than ten. The chain carries TRBV5-1 and TRBJ1-4; D is possibly TRBD1 (6 bases). This CDR3 contains 14 residues. Germline lookup yields CDR1 SGHRS and CDR2 YFSETQ. V was cut by 4 bases and J by 2 bases, with 9 bases left in between. The CDR3 protein is CASSRGQTNEKLFF. The DNA of the CDR3 is TGCGCCAGCAGCCGCGGACAGACTAATGAAAAACTGTTTTTT.

This clone was recorded only once. The chain joins TRBV7-8 to TRBJ1-6, with TRBD1 identical over 9 bases. V was pared by 7 bases and J by 9 bases, with 13 bases of the junction left unmatched. Germline CDR1 is SGHVS and CDR2 is FQNEAQ. The CDR3 extends over 16 amino acids. The CDR3 reads CASTIGTGGRGSPLHF. The CDR3 region has the DNA TGTGCCAGCACCATAGGTACAGGGGGCCGGGGTTCACCCCTCCACTTT.

Only a few counts were recorded for this clone. CDR3 region: CASSFRGGGLSYNEQFF. The DNA for the CDR3 is TGTGCCAGCAGCTTTCGTGGCGGGGGGCTGTCCTACAATGAGCAGTTCTTC. This chain uses TRBV7-2 with TRBJ2-1, with 8 bases matching TRBD2. Germline V CDR1 and CDR2: SGHTA, FQGNSA. The CDR3 extends over 17 amino acids. V gave up 3 bases and J gave up 1 base; unmatched junction bases: 8.

This clone was counted between two and nine times. The J gene is TRBJ2-1, the V gene TRBV14, with D uncertain. The length of the CDR3 is 16 residues. Germline assignment: CDR1 SGHDN and CDR2 FVKESK. Trimming left V 1 base short and J 2 bases short, with 12 bases between. CDR3 nucleotides: TGTGCCAGCAGCCAAGGACCCAGCGCGGCCTACAATGAGCAGTTCTTC. Encoded protein: CASSQGPSAAYNEQFF.

The rearrangement links TRBV19 to TRBJ1-1; a possible D gene is TRBD1 (6 bases). CDR3 size: 15 residues. CDR1 is LNHDA and CDR2 is SQIVND in the germline V gene (reference sequence). Trimming took 5 bases from V and 1 from J, leaving 14 bases between them. The CDR3 DNA is TGTGCCAGTAGTCCCGTCTCACAGGGGAACACTGAAGCTTTCTTT. The encoded protein is CASSPVSQGNTEAFF.

This clone was detected only a few times. For the CDR3, the DNA is TGTGCCAGCAGTGGGGACATTTTTGAAGCTTTCTTT. The encoded protein is CASSGDIFEAFF. This chain joins TRBV6-1 and TRBJ1-1, with D tentatively TRBD1 (6 bases). The germline gives CDR1 MNHNS, CDR2 SASEGT. Trimming took off 4 bases at V and 7 bases at J, with 10 bases between the two ends. This CDR3 spans 12 amino acids.

This clone showed up just a few times. The chain recombines TRBV6-6 with TRBJ2-1; 12 bases are shared with TRBD1. CDR1 MNHNY and CDR2 SVGAGI come from the germline V gene (reference sequence). V dropped 5 bases and J dropped 7; count of bases not matched to a gene: 6. This CDR3 comprises 15 residues. In DNA, the CDR3 is TGTGCCAGCAGTAAGGGACAGGGGGCGTTGAATGAGCAGTTCTTC. Amino acid sequence: CASSKGQGALNEQFF.

The chain links TRBV2 to TRBJ1-5; D is ambiguous. V was pared by 4 bases and J by 3 bases, with 10 bases between. This CDR3 has 14 amino acids. CDR1 SNHLY and CDR2 FYNNEI come from the germline V gene. CDR3 bases: TGTGCCAGCAGTGGAGAGTACCTCAATCAGCCCCAGCATTTT. This encodes CASSGEYLNQPQHF.

The rearrangement uses TRBV30 and TRBJ1-5, with 12 bases lining up with TRBD1. This CDR3 is built from 17 residues. CDR1 and CDR2 from the germline V gene are GTSNPN and SVGIG (reference sequence). V lost 0 bases to trimming and J lost 6 bases; unmatched junction nucleotides: 9. CDR3 bases: TGTGCCTGGAGTGTTTTTTCCGGGACAGGGGGCCCTCAGCCCCAGCATTTT. Translated, it gives CAWSVFSGTGGPQPQHF.

This clone was found a few times. The CDR3, as DNA: TGCGCCAGCAGCAGAGGTAGCCTCCAAGAGACCCAGTACTTC. It encodes CASSRGSLQETQYF. This chain links TRBV5-1 with TRBJ2-5; D unresolved. Trimming pared 4 bases from V and 1 base from J, leaving 11 bases between. CDR3 size: 14 residues. CDR1 and CDR2 (germline): SGHRS, YFSETQ. Full variable domain (missing parts from reference TRBV5-1 and TRBJ2-5): KAGVTQTPRYLIKTRGQQVTLSCSPISGHRSVSWYQQTPGQGLQFLFEYFSETQRNKGNFPGRFSGRQFSNSRSEMNVSTLELGDSALYLCASSRGSLQETQYFGPGTRLLVL.